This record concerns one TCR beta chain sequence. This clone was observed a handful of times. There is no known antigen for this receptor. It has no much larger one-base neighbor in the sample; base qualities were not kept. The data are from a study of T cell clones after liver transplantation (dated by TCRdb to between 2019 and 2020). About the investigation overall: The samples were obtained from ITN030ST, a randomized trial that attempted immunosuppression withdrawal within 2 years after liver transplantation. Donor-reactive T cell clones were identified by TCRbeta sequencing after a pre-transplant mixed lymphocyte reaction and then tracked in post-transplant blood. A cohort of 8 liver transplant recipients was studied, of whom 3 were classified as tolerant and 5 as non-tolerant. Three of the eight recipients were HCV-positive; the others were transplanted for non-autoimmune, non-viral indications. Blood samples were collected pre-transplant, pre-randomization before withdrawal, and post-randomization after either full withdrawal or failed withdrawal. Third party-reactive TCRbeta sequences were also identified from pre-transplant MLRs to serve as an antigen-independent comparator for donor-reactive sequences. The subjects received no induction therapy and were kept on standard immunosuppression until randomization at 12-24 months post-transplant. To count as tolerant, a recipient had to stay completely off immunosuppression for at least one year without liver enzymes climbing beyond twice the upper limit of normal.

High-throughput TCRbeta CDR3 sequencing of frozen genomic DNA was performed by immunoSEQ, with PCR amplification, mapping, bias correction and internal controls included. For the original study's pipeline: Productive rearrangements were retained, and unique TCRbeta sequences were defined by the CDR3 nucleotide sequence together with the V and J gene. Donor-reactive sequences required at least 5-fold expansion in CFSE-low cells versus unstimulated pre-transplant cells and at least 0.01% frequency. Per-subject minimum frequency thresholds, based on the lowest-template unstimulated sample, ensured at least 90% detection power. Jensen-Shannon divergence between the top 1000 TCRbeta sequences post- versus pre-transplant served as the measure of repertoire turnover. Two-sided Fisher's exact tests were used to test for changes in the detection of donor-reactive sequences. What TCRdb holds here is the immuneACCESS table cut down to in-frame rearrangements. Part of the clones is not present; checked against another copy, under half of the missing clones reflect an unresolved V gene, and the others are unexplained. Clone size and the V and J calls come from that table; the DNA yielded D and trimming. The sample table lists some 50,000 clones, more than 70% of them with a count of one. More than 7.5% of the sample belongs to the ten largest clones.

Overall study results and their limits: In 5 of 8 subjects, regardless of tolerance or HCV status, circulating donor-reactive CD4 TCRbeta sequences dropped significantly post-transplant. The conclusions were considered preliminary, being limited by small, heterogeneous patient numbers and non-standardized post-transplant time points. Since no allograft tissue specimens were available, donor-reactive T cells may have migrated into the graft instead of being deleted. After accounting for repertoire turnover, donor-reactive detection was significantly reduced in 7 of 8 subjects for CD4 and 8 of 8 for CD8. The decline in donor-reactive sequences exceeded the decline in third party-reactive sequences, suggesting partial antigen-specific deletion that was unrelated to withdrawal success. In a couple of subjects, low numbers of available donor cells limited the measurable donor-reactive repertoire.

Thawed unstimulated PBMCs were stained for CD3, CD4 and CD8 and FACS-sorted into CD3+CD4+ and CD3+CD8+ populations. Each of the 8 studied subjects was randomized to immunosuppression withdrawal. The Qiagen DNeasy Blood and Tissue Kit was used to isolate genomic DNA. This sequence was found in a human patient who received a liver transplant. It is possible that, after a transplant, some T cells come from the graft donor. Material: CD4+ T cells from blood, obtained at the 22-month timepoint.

The DNA sequence reads TGTGCCAGCAGCTCAGCGGGCAGCTACTCTGGAAACACCATATATTTT. It translates to CASSSAGSYSGNTIYF. The chain is assembled from TRBV28 and TRBJ1-3; the D segment cannot be called with confidence. From its cysteine to its phenylalanine, the CDR3 spans 16 amino acids. Kept here is only the CDR3 DNA, which spans 48 bases and is read in frame from base 1. V and J are truncated by 6 bases and 0 bases respectively, leaving an intervening sequence of 15 bases. According to the germline V gene, CDR1 reads MDHEN and CDR2 reads SYDVKM.